The rows below give T cell receptor beta chains drawn from one sample of a study of T cell responses to AZD1222 COVID-19 vaccine. Here immunoSEQ multiplex PCR was the method, and the copy in TCRdb shows in-frame clones only, minus some. This sample has 60,000 to 90,000 clones, with roughly 84% found just once. The specimen was peripheral blood, collected 28 days after the second AZD1222 dose. These receptors originate from an adult who received the AZD1222 COVID-19 vaccine. The CDR3 runs from the conserved cysteine through the conserved F or W. A D gene is named only where the DNA matches it firmly. Clone size is stated in some rows and not others, as once, few, many or a class when expanded.

CASSLTLSSYEQYF | TGCGCCAGCAGCTTAACACTGTCCTCCTACGAGCAGTACTTC | NA | TRBJ2-7 | TRBV5-1 | NA
CASSEVGTEAFF | TGTGCCAGCAGTGAAGTGGGCACTGAAGCTTTCTTT | NA | TRBJ1-1 | TRBV6-1 | NA
CANRVSGANVLTF | TGTGCCAACAGGGTCTCTGGGGCCAACGTCCTGACTTTC | NA | TRBJ2-6 | TRBV5-8 | NA
CASSGRGGRGTQYF | TGTGCCAGCAGTGGTCGGGGGGGCCGCGGGACCCAGTACTTC | NA | TRBJ2-5 | TRBV2 | TRBD2
CASSLVGQVATGELFF | TGTGCCAGCAGCTTAGTTGGACAGGTAGCCACCGGGGAGCTGTTTTTT | NA | TRBJ2-2 | TRBV7-2 | TRBD1
CAWIFGRGFTGELFF | TGTGCCTGGATTTTTGGGCGGGGGTTCACCGGGGAGCTGTTTTTT | NA | TRBJ2-2 | TRBV30 | TRBD2
CASSVGDRSYEQYF | TGTGCCAGCAGCGTTGGGGACAGATCGTACGAGCAGTACTTC | NA | TRBJ2-7 | TRBV9 | TRBD1
CASSPKVRDSSDTQYF | TGTGCCAGCAGCCCCAAAGTTAGGGACTCTTCCGATACGCAGTATTTT | once | TRBJ2-3 | TRBV9 | NA
CAISEGTLYNEQFF | TGTGCCATCAGTGAGGGGACACTTTACAATGAGCAGTTCTTC | few | TRBJ2-1 | TRBV10-3 | NA
CASSFGLADNSPLHF | TGTGCCAGCAGCTTCGGACTTGCGGATAATTCACCCCTCCACTTT | NA | TRBJ1-6 | TRBV5-4 | NA
CASSVGSRNTEAFF | TGTGCCAGCAGTGTGGGTTCTCGGAACACTGAAGCTTTCTTT | NA | TRBJ1-1 | TRBV2 | NA
CASSSGGLSTEAFF | TGTGCCAGCAGCTCAGGAGGTTTGAGCACTGAAGCTTTCTTT | NA | TRBJ1-1 | TRBV7-9 | NA
CASSPLQTDGYTF | TGTGCCAGCTCACCTCTCCAGACGGATGGCTACACCTTC | few | TRBJ1-2 | TRBV18 | NA
CASSYAPDNEQFF | TGTGCCAGCAGTTATGCCCCGGACAATGAGCAGTTCTTC | NA | TRBJ2-1 | TRBV2 | NA
CASSEDQGTKAFF | TGTGCCAGCAGCGAAGACCAGGGTACCAAAGCTTTCTTT | NA | TRBJ1-1 | TRBV7-3 | NA
CAWSVFSGAFLSGNTEAFF | TGTGCCTGGAGTGTTTTCTCAGGAGCCTTTCTTTCAGGAAACACTGAAGCTTTCTTT | NA | TRBJ1-1 | TRBV30 | NA
CAISESVTANTGELFF | TGTGCCATCAGTGAGTCGGTGACAGCGAACACCGGGGAGCTGTTTTTT | NA | TRBJ2-2 | TRBV10-3 | NA
CASSDRGGGNTIYF | TGTGCCTCCAGTGACAGGGGCGGCGGAAACACCATATATTTT | NA | TRBJ1-3 | TRBV30 | TRBD1
CASSGGLAGHNEQFF | TGTGCCAGCAGTGGGGGACTAGCGGGGCACAATGAGCAGTTCTTC | NA | TRBJ2-1 | TRBV25-1 | TRBD2
CAWSVSGGSGYTF | TGTGCCTGGAGTGTCTCCGGGGGAAGTGGCTACACCTTC | NA | TRBJ1-2 | TRBV30 | NA
CASSERGGPVDTQYF | TGTGCCAGCAGCGAGCGCGGGGGGCCCGTAGATACGCAGTATTTT | NA | TRBJ2-3 | TRBV9 | TRBD2
CASSRSHTATNEKLFF | TGTGCCAGTAGTAGATCCCACACAGCAACTAATGAAAAACTGTTTTTT | NA | TRBJ1-4 | TRBV19 | NA
CASRGTGDYNEKLFF | TGTGCCAGCAGGGGAACTGGGGATTATAATGAAAAACTGTTTTTT | NA | TRBJ1-4 | TRBV2 | NA
CASSFPRGTEAFF | TGTGCCAGCAGCTTCCCCAGGGGCACTGAAGCTTTCTTT | NA | TRBJ1-1 | TRBV7-9 | NA
CATSRGPNEAFF | TGTGCCACCAGCAGAGGACCGAATGAAGCTTTCTTT | NA | TRBJ1-1 | TRBV15 | NA
CASSLGPAVGHLTGELFF | TGTGCCAGCAGCTTAGGGCCGGCGGTTGGACACCTCACCGGGGAGCTGTTTTTT | NA | TRBJ2-2 | TRBV7-9 | NA
CASSSLTSGGVDNEQFF | TGTGCCAGCAGTTCCTTGACTAGCGGGGGGGTGGACAATGAGCAGTTCTTC | NA | TRBJ2-1 | TRBV27 | TRBD2
CASSLQTGRLYGYTF | TGTGCCAGCAGCTTGCAGACAGGTCGCCTCTATGGCTACACCTTC | once | TRBJ1-2 | TRBV5-6 | NA
CTSSFYSGSEETQYF | TGTACCAGCAGTTTCTACTCAGGGTCGGAAGAGACCCAGTACTTC | NA | TRBJ2-5 | TRBV6-2/TRBV6-3 | NA
CASSRGRDGYEQYF | TGCGCCAGCAGTCGAGGGAGGGACGGCTACGAGCAGTACTTC | NA | TRBJ2-7 | TRBV23-1 | TRBD2
CASSYRGHGYTF | TGTGCCAGCAGTTACAGGGGGCATGGCTACACCTTC | NA | TRBJ1-2 | TRBV6-5 | TRBD1
CASSKTSGEGLWAQYF | TGTGCCAGCAGCAAAACTAGCGGGGAGGGTCTTTGGGCCCAGTACTTC | NA | TRBJ2-5 | TRBV7-8 | TRBD2
CASSFQAGGHNEQFF | TGCGCCAGCAGCTTTCAAGCGGGGGGACACAATGAGCAGTTCTTC | NA | TRBJ2-1 | TRBV5-1 | TRBD2
CASSFDGDNQPQHF | TGCGCCAGCAGCTTTGACGGCGACAATCAGCCCCAGCATTTT | NA | TRBJ1-5 | TRBV5-1 | NA
CASSWGGTDTQYF | TGTGCCAGCAGCTGGGGGGGCACAGATACGCAGTATTTT | NA | TRBJ2-3 | TRBV7-2 | NA
CASSVDQGPGYEQYF | TGTGCCAGCAGCGTAGATCAGGGGCCAGGCTACGAGCAGTACTTC | NA | TRBJ2-7 | TRBV9 | NA
CASQAGGYEQYF | TGTGCCAGCCAAGCGGGGGGCTACGAGCAGTACTTC | NA | TRBJ2-7 | TRBV6-5 | TRBD2
CASSQAGVTEAFF | TGTGCCAGCAGCCAAGCGGGGGTTACTGAAGCTTTCTTT | NA | TRBJ1-1 | TRBV3-1/TRBV3-2 | NA
CASSPDRGLLAEAFF | TGTGCCAGCAGCCCAGACAGGGGGCTATTGGCTGAAGCTTTCTTT | NA | TRBJ1-1 | TRBV9 | TRBD1
CAIRARGTGEDNYGYTF | TGTGCCATCAGGGCCCGGGGGACAGGGGAGGATAACTATGGCTACACCTTC | NA | TRBJ1-2 | TRBV10-3 | TRBD1
CASSFTPSATYEQYF | TGTGCCAGCAGCTTTACTCCTTCGGCGACCTACGAGCAGTACTTC | NA | TRBJ2-7 | TRBV5-5 | NA
CASSTTMTGSTGYTF | TGTGCCAGTAGTACTACCATGACAGGGTCTACCGGCTACACCTTC | NA | TRBJ1-2 | TRBV19 | TRBD1
CASSQESGRYYTEAFF | TGTGCCAGCAGCCAAGAATCCGGCAGATACTACACTGAAGCTTTCTTT | NA | TRBJ1-1 | TRBV3-1/TRBV3-2 | NA
CASSRGLAGGYNEQFF | TGTGCCAGCAGCAGAGGACTAGCGGGGGGCTACAATGAGCAGTTCTTC | NA | TRBJ2-1 | TRBV27 | TRBD2
CASSLYQNTEAFF | TGTGCCAGCAGCTTATACCAGAACACTGAAGCTTTCTTT | many | TRBJ1-1 | TRBV7-8 | NA
CASRPQGQLNQPQHF | TGTGCCAGTAGACCCCAGGGACAGCTAAATCAGCCCCAGCATTTT | NA | TRBJ1-5 | TRBV19 | TRBD1
CATSARLYRDEKYNEQFF | TGTGCCACCAGCGCTCGATTATACCGGGACGAAAAATACAATGAGCAGTTCTTC | NA | TRBJ2-1 | TRBV24-1 | NA